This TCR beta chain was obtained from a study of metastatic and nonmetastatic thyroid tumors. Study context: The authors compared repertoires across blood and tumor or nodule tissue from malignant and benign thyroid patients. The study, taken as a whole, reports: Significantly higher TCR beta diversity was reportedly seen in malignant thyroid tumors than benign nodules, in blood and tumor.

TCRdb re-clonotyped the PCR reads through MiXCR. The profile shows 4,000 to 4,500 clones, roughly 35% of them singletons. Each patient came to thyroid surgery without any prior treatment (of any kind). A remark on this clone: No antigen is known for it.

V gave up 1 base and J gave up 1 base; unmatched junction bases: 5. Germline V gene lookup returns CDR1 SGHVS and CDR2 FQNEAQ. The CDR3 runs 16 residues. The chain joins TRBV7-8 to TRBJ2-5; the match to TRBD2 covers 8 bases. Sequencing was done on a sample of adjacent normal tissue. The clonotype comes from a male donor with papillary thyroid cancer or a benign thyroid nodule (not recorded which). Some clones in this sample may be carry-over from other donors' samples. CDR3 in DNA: TGTGCCAGCAGCTTAGAGTCGGCGGGGGGCCAAGAGACCCAGTACTTC. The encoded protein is CASSLESAGGQETQYF.